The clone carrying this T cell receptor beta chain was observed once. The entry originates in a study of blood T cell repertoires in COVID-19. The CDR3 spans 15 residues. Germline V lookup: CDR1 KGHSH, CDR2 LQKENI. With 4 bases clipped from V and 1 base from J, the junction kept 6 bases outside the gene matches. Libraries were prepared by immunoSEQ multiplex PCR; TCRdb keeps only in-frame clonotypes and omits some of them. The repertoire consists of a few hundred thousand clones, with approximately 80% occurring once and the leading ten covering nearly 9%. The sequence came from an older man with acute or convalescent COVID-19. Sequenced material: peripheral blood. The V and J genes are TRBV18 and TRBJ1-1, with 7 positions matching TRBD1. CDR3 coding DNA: TGTGCCAGCTCACGCGACCGGACAGGGAACACTGAAGCTTTCTTT. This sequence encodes CASSRDRTGNTEAFF. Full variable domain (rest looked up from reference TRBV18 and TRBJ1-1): NAGVMQNPRHLVRRRGQEARLRCSPMKGHSHVYWYRQLPEEGLKFMVYLQKENIIDESGMPKERFSAEFPKEGPSILRIQQVVRGDSAAYFCASSRDRTGNTEAFFGQGTRLTVV.